This TCR beta chain was recovered during a study of regulatory T cells in long-lasting Graves disease. This clonotype was observed many times. Time point defined: newly diagnosed GD, antithyroid drugs for less than 3 months. The TCR library used RNA extracted from PBMCs. This CDR3 region has 13 residues. V lost 2 bases and J 7 bases, leaving 9 bases between the germline ends. CDR1 and CDR2 (germline): LGHDT, YNNKEL (reference sequence). According to the study, TCR beta libraries were built with iRepertoire HTBI primers and CDR3-region Arm-PCR. TCRdb itself ran the multiplex PCR reads through MiXCR, one entry per CDR3 protein. The repertoire holds about 400,000 distinct CDR3 sequences, with 15% to 20% as singletons. The data were also submitted as part of a second study, on T cells in Graves' hyperthyroidism and ophthalmopathy.

The chain couples TRBV3-1 to TRBJ2-1, with D hard to call. The sequences come from peripheral blood mononuclear cells (PBMCs), collected at new diagnosis, from a patient treated with antithyroid drugs. The receptor's source is a woman in her late teens or twenties with Graves disease. The CDR3, as DNA: TGTGCCAGCAGCCAATGGGCCGGGAATGAGCAGTTCTTC. Residues: CASSQWAGNEQFF.